A single sample gave rise to the 11 T cell receptor beta chains below, sequenced in a study of OX40 agonist ivuxolimab in advanced cancers. Some clones are missing from TCRdb's copy, which holds only in-frame ones; the method was immunoSEQ multiplex PCR. The sample lists around 65,000 clones; approximately 92% were seen once. The material was CD4+ or CD8+ T cells sorted from blood, obtained in a trial of the OX40 agonist ivuxolimab. The receptors derive from an adult with an advanced solid tumor such as melanoma, head and neck, liver or kidney cancer.

The chain carries TRBV5-1 and TRBJ2-7; D is undetermined. CDR3 length equals 14 residues. V lost 0 bases to trimming and J lost 2 bases, with 9 bases between them. Germline V lookup: CDR1 SGHRS, CDR2 YFSETQ. CDR3 DNA: TGCGCCAGCAGCTTGGGGCCGGGTACCTACGAGCAGTACTTC. The encoded protein is CASSLGPGTYEQYF.

In the case of this clone: At one end, the junction sequence differs from germline, possibly due to a read error. The CDR3: CASSPDRNRFYF. Written as DNA, the CDR3 is TGTGCCAGCAGCCCGGACAGGAACCGATTCTATTTC. The chain recombines TRBV7-3 with TRBJ1-2; TRBD1 aligns across 7 bases. Germline CDR1 SGHTA, CDR2 FQGTGA. The CDR3 extends over 12 amino acids.

This chain joins TRBV6-6 and TRBJ1-4; 10 bases align to TRBD1. CDR1 MNHNY and CDR2 SVGAGI come from the germline V gene (reference sequence). The CDR3 is 14 amino acids. V was pared by 5 bases and J by 8 bases, with 5 bases of the junction left unmatched. CDR3 protein: CASSQGQGDEKLFF. The CDR3, as DNA: TGTGCCAGCAGTCAAGGACAGGGGGACGAAAAACTGTTTTTT.

V and J are TRBV11-3 and TRBJ1-1, with D unresolved. Germline lookup yields CDR1 SGHNT and CDR2 YENEEA. Trimming cost V 1 base and J 4 bases, with 10 bases left between them. The CDR3 runs 14 residues. The CDR3 sequence is CASSLGGLSTEAFF. The CDR3, as DNA: TGTGCCAGCAGCTTAGGTGGACTTAGCACTGAAGCTTTCTTT.

This clone was seen a handful of times. The rearrangement links TRBV5-1 to TRBJ2-3; no definite D call. V lost 10 bases and J 5 bases, leaving 17 bases between the germline ends. CDR3 length equals 13 residues. Germline CDR1 is SGHRS and CDR2 is YFSETQ. The CDR3 region is CAARPSPRDTQYF. DNA for the CDR3: TGCGCCGCCCGCCCATCCCCCCGAGATACGCAGTATTTT.

The chain carries TRBV7-2 and TRBJ1-2; D remains unclear. CDR3 length: 12 residues. From germline, CDR1 is SGHTA and CDR2 FQGNSA. Deletions cut 5 bases from V and 0 bases from J, with 4 bases between. The chain's CDR3 is CASSGPNYGYTF. DNA for the CDR3: TGTGCCAGCAGCGGACCTAACTATGGCTACACCTTC.

The chain has TRBV7-8 and TRBJ2-7; D remains ambiguous. V was clipped by 7 bases and J by 3 bases, with 13 bases between them. The length of the CDR3 is 13 residues. Germline CDR1 and CDR2: SGHVS and FQNEAQ. The CDR3 loop is CASTGRLSYEQYF. The CDR3 DNA sequence: TGTGCCAGCACCGGGCGGCTAAGCTACGAGCAGTACTTC.

This rearrangement joins TRBV11-2 to TRBJ1-5, with D uncertain. Germline assignment: CDR1 SGHAT and CDR2 FQNNGV. The V gene lost 5 bases and the J gene lost 9 bases, with 14 bases spanning the gap. The CDR3 consists of 13 residues. As DNA, the CDR3 is TGTGCCAGCAGCGGGAACAGATATCTGCCCCAGCATTTT. It translates to CASSGNRYLPQHF.

This clone occurred once. V is TRBV28 and J is TRBJ1-1; D ambiguous. The ends were cut back, 2 bases at V and 2 bases at J, with 9 bases in the middle. Germline CDR1 reads MDHEN; CDR2 reads SYDVKM. There are 14 residues in the CDR3. CDR3 loop: CASSLNGINTEAFF. The CDR3 bases are TGTGCCAGCAGTTTAAACGGTATCAACACTGAAGCTTTCTTT.

The rearrangement links TRBV6-1 to TRBJ2-7; maybe TRBD1 (6 bases). Germline CDR1 MNHNS, CDR2 SASEGT. CDR3 size: 15 residues. The germline V and J ends were trimmed by 5 bases and 2 bases, with 16 bases remaining between them. The CDR3 loop is CASSRERTVTYEQYF. In DNA, the CDR3 is TGTGCCAGCAGTAGGGAGCGGACAGTAACCTACGAGCAGTACTTC.

The CDR3 DNA sequence: TGCGCCAGCAGGGACGGAGGGGGCACTGAGACCCAGTACTTC. Amino acids: CASRDGGGTETQYF. The genes are TRBV5-1 and TRBJ2-5; maybe TRBD1 (7 bases). The CDR3 has 14 amino acids. Germline V CDR1 and CDR2: SGHRS, YFSETQ. Trimming took 5 bases from V and 5 from J, leaving 16 bases between them. The full variable domain, completed using reference TRBV5-1 and TRBJ2-5, is KAGVTQTPRYLIKTRGQQVTLSCSPISGHRSVSWYQQTPGQGLQFLFEYFSETQRNKGNFPGRFSGRQFSNSRSEMNVSTLELGDSALYLCASRDGGGTETQYFGPGTRLLVL.